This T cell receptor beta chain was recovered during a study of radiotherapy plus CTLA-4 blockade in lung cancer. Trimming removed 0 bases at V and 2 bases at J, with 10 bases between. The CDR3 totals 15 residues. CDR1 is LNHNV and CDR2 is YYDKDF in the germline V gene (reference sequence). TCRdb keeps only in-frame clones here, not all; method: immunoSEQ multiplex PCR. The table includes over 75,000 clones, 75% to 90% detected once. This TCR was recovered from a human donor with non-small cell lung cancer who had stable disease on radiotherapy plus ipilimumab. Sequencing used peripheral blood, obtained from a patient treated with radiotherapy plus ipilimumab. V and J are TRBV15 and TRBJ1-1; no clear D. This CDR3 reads CATSRDRAVNTEAFF. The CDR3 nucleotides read TGTGCCACCAGCAGAGATAGGGCCGTAAACACTGAAGCTTTCTTT.